The present T cell receptor beta chain was sequenced within a study of T cell repertoires in cytomegalovirus infection (dated 2019 in TCRdb). As for the study more broadly: Recently identified HLA-C-restricted CMV epitopes, whose presentation resists viral immunomodulation, were targeted by peptide stimulations together with well-studied HLA-B-restricted epitopes. Because public TCR beta signatures pointed to carriage of CMV infection together with the matching HLA type, the HLA type of each donor mattered for the analysis.

The germline ends are 6 bases apart after V is trimmed by 0 bases and J by 2 bases. According to the germline V gene, CDR1 reads SGHDT and CDR2 reads YYEEEE. The cysteine opens and the phenylalanine closes a CDR3 of 13 amino acids. The DNA shown is the 39-base CDR3, in frame from base 1. This clonotype was counted between two and nine times. What antigen it recognizes has not been identified. Per-base qualities were not stored, and no clone one base away is much larger. The research as a whole found: The ex vivo response was dominated by HLA-C-restricted CMV-specific TCR beta clonotypes, which also provided the single most frequent clonotype in two of eight donors. In both this cohort and an independent cohort of 350 to 400 donors, the cumulative frequency of public TCR beta family members distinguished carriers of CMV infection plus the relevant HLA type.

The sample's treatment or condition label is to be understood as: in vitro stimulation with specific CMV peptide epitopes to enrich CMV-specific T cells. TCRdb shows the sequencer as Illumina HiSeq 1500. The public sequencing data were trimmed at Q25 with fastp and processed into clonotypes with MiXCR by TCRdb, which kept only in-frame beta chains. Rows with one shared CDR3 protein collapse into an entry with the most common genes and DNA. The sample table records 110,000 or so distinct CDR3 sequences; roughly 31% of these occur just once. The biggest ten clones account for 35% to 50% of the sample.

The rearranged segments are TRBV5-6 and TRBJ2-7; the D gene is unclear. The sequencing here drew on CD8+ T cells from cultured PBMCs, taken from culture after CMV antigen stimulation. The source is a human donor in good health (CMV status not recorded). Some clones in this sample may be carry-over from other donors' samples. CDR3 protein: CASSLVGTYEQYF. The bases are TGTGCCAGCAGCTTGGTGGGGACCTACGAGCAGTACTTC.